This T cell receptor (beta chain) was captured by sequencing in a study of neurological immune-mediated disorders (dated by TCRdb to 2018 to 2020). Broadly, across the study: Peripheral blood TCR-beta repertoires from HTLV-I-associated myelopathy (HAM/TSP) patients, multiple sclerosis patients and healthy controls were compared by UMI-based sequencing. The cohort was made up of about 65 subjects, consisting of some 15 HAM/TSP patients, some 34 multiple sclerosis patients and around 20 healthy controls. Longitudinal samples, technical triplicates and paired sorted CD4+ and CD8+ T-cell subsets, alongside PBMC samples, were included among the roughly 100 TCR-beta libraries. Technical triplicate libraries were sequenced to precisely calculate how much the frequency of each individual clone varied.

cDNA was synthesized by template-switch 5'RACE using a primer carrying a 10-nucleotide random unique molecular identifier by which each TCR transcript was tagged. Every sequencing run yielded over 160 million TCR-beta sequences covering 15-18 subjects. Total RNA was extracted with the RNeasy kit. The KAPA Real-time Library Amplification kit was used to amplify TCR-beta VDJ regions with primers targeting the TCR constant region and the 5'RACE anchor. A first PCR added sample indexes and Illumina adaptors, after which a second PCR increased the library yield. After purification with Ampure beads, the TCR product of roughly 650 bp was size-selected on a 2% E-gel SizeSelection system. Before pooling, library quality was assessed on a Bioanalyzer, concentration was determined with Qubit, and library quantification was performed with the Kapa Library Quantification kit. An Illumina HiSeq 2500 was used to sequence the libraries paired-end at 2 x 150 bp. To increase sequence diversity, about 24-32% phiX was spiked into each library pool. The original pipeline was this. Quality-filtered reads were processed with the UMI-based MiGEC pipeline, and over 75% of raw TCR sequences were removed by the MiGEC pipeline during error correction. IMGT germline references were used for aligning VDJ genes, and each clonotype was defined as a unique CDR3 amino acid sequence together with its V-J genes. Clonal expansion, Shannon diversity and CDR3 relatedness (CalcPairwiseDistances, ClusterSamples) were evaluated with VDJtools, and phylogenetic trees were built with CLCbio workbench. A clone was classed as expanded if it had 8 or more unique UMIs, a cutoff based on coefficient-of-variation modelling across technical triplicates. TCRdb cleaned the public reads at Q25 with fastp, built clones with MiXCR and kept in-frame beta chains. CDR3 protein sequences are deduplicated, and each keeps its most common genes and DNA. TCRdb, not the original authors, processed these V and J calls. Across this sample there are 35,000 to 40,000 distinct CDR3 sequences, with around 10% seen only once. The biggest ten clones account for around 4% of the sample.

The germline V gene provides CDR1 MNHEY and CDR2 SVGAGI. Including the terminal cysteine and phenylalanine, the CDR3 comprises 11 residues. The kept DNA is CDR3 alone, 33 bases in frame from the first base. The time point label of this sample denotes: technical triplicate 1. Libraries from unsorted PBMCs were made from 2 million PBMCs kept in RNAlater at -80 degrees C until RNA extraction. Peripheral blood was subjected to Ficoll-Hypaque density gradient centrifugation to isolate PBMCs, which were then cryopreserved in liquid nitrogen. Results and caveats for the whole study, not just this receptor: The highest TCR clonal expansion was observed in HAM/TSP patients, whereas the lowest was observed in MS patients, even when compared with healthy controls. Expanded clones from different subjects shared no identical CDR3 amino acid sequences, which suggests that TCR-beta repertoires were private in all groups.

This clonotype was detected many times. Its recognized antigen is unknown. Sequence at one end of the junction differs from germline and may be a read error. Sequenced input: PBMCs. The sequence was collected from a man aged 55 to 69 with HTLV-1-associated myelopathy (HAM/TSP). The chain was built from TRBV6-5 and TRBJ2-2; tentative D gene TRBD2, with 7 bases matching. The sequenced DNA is TGTGCCAGCATAGGGAGGGGGGAGCGGTTTTTT. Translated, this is CASIGRGERFF.